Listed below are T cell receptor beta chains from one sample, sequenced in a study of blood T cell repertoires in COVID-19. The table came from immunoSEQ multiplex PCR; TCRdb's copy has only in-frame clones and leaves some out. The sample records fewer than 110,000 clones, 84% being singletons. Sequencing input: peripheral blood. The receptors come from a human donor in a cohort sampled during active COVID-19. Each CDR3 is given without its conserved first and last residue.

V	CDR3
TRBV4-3	ASSRTTGVYEKLF
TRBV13	ASSLAGLAGVEDTDTQY
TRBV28	ATKPGQTNNSPLH
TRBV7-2	ASSLNRQNYGYT
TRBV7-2	ASSSSGTINEQF
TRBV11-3	ASSHRGVNTGELF
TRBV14	ASSQLTSGSYNEQF
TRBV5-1	ASSFQTGGGETQY
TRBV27	ASSAGAHSPLH
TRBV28	ASSPGQALAKNIQY
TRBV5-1	ASRVGQMNTEAF
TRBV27	ASRPGEGRVSYEQF
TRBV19	ASSTGLAATPRGETQY
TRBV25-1	ASSPTTGLGSEKLF
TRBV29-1	SVGLAGLRGETQY
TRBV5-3	ARSLEQGQIRGLAFSDTQY
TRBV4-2	ASSREDGAQISGELF
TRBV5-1	ASSLGAGGRDGYT
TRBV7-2	ASSPGGSGANVLT
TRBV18	ASSPRDNSGNTIY
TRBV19	ASSEQGANLYGYT
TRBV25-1	ASTEGARNTIY